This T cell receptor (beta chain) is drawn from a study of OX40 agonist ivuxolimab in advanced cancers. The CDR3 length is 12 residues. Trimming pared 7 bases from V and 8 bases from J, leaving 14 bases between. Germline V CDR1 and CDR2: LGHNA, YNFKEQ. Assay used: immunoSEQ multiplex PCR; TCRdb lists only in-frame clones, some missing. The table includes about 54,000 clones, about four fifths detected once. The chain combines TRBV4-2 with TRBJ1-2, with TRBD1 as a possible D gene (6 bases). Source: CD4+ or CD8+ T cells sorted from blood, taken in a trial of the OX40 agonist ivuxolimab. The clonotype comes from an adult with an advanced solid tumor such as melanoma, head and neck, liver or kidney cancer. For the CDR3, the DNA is TGTGCCAGCAACACAGGGAATGGGGGCTACACCTTC. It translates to CASNTGNGGYTF.